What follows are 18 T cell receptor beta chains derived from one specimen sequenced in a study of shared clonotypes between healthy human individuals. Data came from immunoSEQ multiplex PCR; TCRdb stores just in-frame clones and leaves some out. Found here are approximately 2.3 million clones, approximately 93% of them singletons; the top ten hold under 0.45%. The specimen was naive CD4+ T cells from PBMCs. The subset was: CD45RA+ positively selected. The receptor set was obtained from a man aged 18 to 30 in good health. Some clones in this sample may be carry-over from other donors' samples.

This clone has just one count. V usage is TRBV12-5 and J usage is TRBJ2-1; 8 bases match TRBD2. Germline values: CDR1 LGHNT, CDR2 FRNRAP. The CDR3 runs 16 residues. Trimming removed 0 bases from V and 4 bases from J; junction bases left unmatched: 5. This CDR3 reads CASGLVRGGGYNEQFF. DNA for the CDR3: TGTGCTAGTGGTTTGGTACGGGGGGGAGGATACAATGAGCAGTTCTTC.

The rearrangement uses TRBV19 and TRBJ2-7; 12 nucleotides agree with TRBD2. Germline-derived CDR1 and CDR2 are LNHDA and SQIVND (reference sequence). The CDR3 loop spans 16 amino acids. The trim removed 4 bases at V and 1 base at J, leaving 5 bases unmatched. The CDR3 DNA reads TGTGCCAGTAGTAAACTAGCGGGAGGAGGGTCCTACGAGCAGTACTTC. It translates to CASSKLAGGGSYEQYF.

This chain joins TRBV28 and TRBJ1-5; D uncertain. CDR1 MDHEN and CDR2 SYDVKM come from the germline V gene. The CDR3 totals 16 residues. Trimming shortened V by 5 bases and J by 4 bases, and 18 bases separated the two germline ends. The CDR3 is CASSPDLGNYNQPQHF. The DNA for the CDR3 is TGTGCCAGCAGTCCTGACTTAGGAAATTATAATCAGCCCCAGCATTTT. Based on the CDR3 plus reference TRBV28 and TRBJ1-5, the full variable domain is DVKVTQSSRYLVKRTGEKVFLECVQDMDHENMFWYRQDPGLGLRLIYFSYDVKMKEKGDIPEGYSVSREKKERFSLILESASTNQTSMYLCASSPDLGNYNQPQHFGDGTRLSIL.

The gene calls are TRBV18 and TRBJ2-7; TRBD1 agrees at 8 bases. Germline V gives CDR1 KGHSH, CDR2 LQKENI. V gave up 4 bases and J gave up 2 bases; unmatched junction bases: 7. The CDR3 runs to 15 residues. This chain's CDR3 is CASSLGQATTYEQYF. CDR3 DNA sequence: TGTGCCAGCTCACTGGGACAGGCCACGACCTACGAGCAGTACTTC.

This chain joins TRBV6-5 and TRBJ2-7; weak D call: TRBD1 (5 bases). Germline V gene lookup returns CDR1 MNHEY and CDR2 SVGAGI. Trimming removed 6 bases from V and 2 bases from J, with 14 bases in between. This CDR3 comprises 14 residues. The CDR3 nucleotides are TGTGCCAGCAGCTTCGACAGATACACCTACGAGCAGTACTTC. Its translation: CASSFDRYTYEQYF.

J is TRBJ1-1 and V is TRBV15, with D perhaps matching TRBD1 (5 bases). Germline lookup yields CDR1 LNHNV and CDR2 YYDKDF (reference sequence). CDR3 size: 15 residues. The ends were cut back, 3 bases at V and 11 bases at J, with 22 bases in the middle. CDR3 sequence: CATSSSGLLNELAFF. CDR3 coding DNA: TGTGCCACCAGCAGTTCGGGACTCCTTAATGAGCTGGCTTTCTTT.

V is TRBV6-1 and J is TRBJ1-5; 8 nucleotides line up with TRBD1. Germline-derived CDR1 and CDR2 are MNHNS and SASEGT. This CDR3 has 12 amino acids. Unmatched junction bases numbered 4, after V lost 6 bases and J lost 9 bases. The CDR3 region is CASRDRELPQHF. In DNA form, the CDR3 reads TGTGCCAGCAGGGACAGGGAGCTGCCCCAGCATTTT.

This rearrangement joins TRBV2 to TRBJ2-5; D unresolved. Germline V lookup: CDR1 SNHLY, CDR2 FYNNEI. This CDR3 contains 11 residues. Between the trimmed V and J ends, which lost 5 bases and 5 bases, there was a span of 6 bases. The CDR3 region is CASSRSETQYF. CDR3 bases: TGTGCCAGCAGTAGGTCGGAGACCCAGTACTTC.

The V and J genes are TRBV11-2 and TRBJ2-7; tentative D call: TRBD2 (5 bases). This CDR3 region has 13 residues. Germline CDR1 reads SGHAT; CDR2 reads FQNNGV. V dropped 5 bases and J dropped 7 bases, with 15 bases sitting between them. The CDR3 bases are TGTGCCAGCAGCCTCCTGTCTACGGGGGAGCAGTACTTC. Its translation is CASSLLSTGEQYF.

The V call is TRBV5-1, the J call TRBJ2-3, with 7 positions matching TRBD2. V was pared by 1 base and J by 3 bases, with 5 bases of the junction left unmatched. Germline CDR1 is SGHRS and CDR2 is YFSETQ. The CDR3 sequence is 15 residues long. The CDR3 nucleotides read TGCGCCAGCAGCTTGACTAGCGAGCAGACAGATACGCAGTATTTT. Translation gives CASSLTSEQTDTQYF.

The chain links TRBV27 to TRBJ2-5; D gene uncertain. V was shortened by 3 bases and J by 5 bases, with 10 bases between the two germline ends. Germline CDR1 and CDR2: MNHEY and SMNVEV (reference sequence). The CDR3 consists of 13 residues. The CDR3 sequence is CASSFSSPETQYF. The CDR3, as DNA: TGTGCCAGCAGTTTTTCCTCCCCCGAGACCCAGTACTTC.

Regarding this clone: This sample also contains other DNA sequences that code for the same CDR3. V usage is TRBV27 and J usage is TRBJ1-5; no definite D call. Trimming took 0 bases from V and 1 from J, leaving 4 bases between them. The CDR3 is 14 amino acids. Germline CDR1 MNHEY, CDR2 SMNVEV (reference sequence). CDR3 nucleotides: TGTGCCAGCAGTTTATCGTACAGCAATCAGCCCCAGCATTTT. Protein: CASSLSYSNQPQHF.

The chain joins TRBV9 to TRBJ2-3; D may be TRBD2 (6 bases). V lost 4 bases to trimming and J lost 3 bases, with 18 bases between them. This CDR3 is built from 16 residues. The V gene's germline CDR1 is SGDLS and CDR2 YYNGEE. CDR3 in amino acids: CASSPRDAGRTDTQYF. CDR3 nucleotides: TGTGCCAGCAGCCCCCGCGATGCGGGACGAACAGATACGCAGTATTTT.

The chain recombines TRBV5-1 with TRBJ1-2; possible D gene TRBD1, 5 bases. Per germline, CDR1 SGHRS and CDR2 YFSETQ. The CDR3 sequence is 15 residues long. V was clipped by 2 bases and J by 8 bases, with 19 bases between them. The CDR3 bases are TGCGCCAGCAGCTTTCCCTCCGGGACCGCGACGGGCTACACCTTC. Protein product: CASSFPSGTATGYTF.

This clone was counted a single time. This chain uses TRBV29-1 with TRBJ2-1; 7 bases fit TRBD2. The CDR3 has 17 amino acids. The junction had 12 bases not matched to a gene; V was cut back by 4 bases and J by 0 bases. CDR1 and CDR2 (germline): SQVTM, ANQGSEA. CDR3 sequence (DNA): TGCAGCGTTGCCCCCCGCCCAGGCGGGAGCTCCTACAATGAGCAGTTCTTC. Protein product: CSVAPRPGGSSYNEQFF.

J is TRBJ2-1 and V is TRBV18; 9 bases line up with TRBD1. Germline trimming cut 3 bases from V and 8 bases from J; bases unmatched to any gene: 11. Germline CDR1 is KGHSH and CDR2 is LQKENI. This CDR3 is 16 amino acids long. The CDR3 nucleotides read TGTGCCAGCTCACCCTTCTCCGACAGGGGGTTCGATGAGCAGTTCTTC. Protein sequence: CASSPFSDRGFDEQFF.

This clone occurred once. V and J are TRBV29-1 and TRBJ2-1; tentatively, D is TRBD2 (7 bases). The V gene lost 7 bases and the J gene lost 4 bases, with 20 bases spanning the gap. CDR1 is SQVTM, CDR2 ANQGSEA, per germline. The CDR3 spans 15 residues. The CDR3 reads CSGTGKRDLYNEQFF. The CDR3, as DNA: TGCAGCGGAACAGGGAAGCGGGACTTATACAATGAGCAGTTCTTC.

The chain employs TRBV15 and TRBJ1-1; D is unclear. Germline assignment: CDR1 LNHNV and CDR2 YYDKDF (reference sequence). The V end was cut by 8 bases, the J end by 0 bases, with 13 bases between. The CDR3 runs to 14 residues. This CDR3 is CATSPENMNTEAFF. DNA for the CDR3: TGTGCCACCTCACCGGAAAATATGAACACTGAAGCTTTCTTT.